The 13 T cell receptor beta chains presented below share a single source sample, sequenced in a study of shared clonotypes between healthy human individuals. Libraries were prepared by immunoSEQ multiplex PCR; TCRdb keeps only in-frame clonotypes and omits some of them. The data contain around 750,000 clones, 74% of them singletons. Sequencing was carried out using memory CD4+ T cells sorted from blood. The subset is: CD45RA-negative fraction. These receptors all come from a woman younger than 45 in good health.

This clone was recorded at least ten times. This chain uses TRBV28 with TRBJ2-3; D not resolved. This CDR3 spans 13 amino acids. The V end was cut by 0 bases, the J end by 7 bases, with 8 bases between. CDR1 and CDR2 from the germline V gene are MDHEN and SYDVKM. The CDR3 loop is CASSLWGLNTQYF. The CDR3, as DNA: TGTGCCAGCAGTTTATGGGGTCTAAATACGCAGTATTTT.

J is TRBJ1-5 and V is TRBV19; unclear D gene. In germline, CDR1 is LNHDA, CDR2 SQIVND (reference sequence). Trimming shortened V by 2 bases and J by 6 bases, and 14 bases separated the two germline ends. The CDR3 sequence is 15 residues long. The CDR3 protein is CASSIIGELSQPQHF. CDR3 DNA sequence: TGTGCCAGTAGTATAATTGGAGAGCTCTCTCAGCCCCAGCATTTT.

This clone was recorded at least ten times. The chain joins TRBV6-6 to TRBJ2-7; no reliable D call. The germline CDR1 and CDR2 sequences are MNHNY and SVGAGI (reference sequence). CDR3 size: 13 residues. V dropped 6 bases and J dropped 3 bases, with 12 bases sitting between them. The DNA for the CDR3 is TGTGCCAGCAGCCGGCAGCTCCACTACGAGCAGTACTTC. It yields the protein CASSRQLHYEQYF.

The chain carries TRBV7-9 and TRBJ1-3, with no clear D. This CDR3 comprises 14 residues. Per the germline V gene, CDR1 is SEHNR and CDR2 is FQNEAQ (reference sequence). V was pared by 1 base and J by 4 bases, with 8 bases between. The CDR3 reads CASSLVGMGNTIYF. Here the CDR3 DNA reads TGTGCCAGCAGCTTAGTTGGGATGGGAAACACCATATATTTT.

This chain connects TRBV5-6 to TRBJ2-3, with TRBD2 matching 13 bases. Losses at the gene ends were 4 bases for V and 5 bases for J; bases not matched to a gene: 7. Looked up from germline, CDR1 is SGHDT and CDR2 is YYEEEE. This CDR3 spans 16 amino acids. The CDR3 is CASSTGLAGVLDTQYF. The CDR3 region has the DNA TGTGCCAGCAGCACAGGACTAGCGGGAGTATTAGATACGCAGTATTTT.

In its sample, this clone was seen a few times. The chain combines TRBV27 with TRBJ1-2; the D is unclear. Trimming left V 3 bases short and J 6 bases short, with 14 bases between. This CDR3 comprises 14 residues. Per germline, CDR1 MNHEY and CDR2 SMNVEV (reference sequence). As DNA, the CDR3 is TGTGCCAGCAGTTTTCATGATCGGGTCGATGGCTACACCTTC. This sequence encodes CASSFHDRVDGYTF.

In this sample, this clone turned up once. This chain connects TRBV7-9 to TRBJ2-7, with D uncertain. Deletions cut 7 bases from V and 2 bases from J, with 15 bases between. The CDR3 runs to 14 residues. CDR1 and CDR2 from the germline V gene are SEHNR and FQNEAQ (reference sequence). CDR3 region: CASIADPLPYEQYF. The DNA for the CDR3 is TGTGCCAGCATAGCAGATCCTCTACCCTACGAGCAGTACTTC.

The rearrangement links TRBV2 to TRBJ1-5; D is unclear. V lost 3 bases and J 2 bases, leaving 14 bases between the germline ends. This CDR3 has 16 amino acids. Germline CDR1 SNHLY, CDR2 FYNNEI. CDR3 nucleotides: TGTGCCAGCAGTGATGGCTGGGGTTTCGGCAATCAGCCCCAGCATTTT. As protein: CASSDGWGFGNQPQHF.

The chain is built from TRBV7-9 and TRBJ1-1; TRBD1 might be the D (6 bases). The ends were cut back, 5 bases at V and 0 bases at J, with 19 bases in the middle. Germline CDR1 reads SEHNR; CDR2 reads FQNEAQ (reference sequence). This CDR3 contains 17 residues. CDR3 DNA: TGTGCCAGCAGCCATCGTCCCAGGGGTTGGATGAACACTGAAGCTTTCTTT. Residues: CASSHRPRGWMNTEAFF.

In DNA form, the CDR3 reads TGTGCCAGCAGTGAATTTACGGGAGGAACCGGTGGCTACACCTTC. Its translation is CASSEFTGGTGGYTF. J is TRBJ1-2 and V is TRBV6-1, with D unresolved. The germline V gene has CDR1 MNHNS and CDR2 SASEGT. The CDR3 contains 15 residues. With 2 bases removed from V and 7 bases from J, the gap between germline ends came to 17 bases.

The chain has TRBV27 and TRBJ2-3, with D unresolved. Germline V gene sequence: CDR1 MNHEY, CDR2 SMNVEV (reference sequence). This CDR3 has 16 amino acids. Trimming stripped 6 bases from V and 1 base from J, with 17 bases between. The CDR3 loop reads CASRTLLRRGTDTQYF. CDR3 in DNA: TGTGCCAGCAGAACCCTACTACGTCGGGGCACAGATACGCAGTATTTT.

This sequence joins TRBV9 and TRBJ2-7; D uncertain. This CDR3 has 14 residues. Germline V gives CDR1 SGDLS, CDR2 YYNGEE. The ends were cut back, 0 bases at V and 0 bases at J, with 7 bases in the middle. CDR3 DNA: TGTGCCAGCAGCGTAGATTACAGCTCCTACGAGCAGTACTTC. It yields the protein CASSVDYSSYEQYF.

The chain is built from TRBV7-8 and TRBJ1-5; D remains unclear. CDR3 length: 14 amino acids. Deletions cut 3 bases from V and 3 bases from J, with 9 bases between. CDR1 SGHVS and CDR2 FQNEAQ come from the germline V gene. The CDR3 sequence: CASSFRQVNQPQHF. Written as DNA, the CDR3 is TGTGCCAGCAGCTTTCGGCAGGTCAATCAGCCCCAGCATTTT.